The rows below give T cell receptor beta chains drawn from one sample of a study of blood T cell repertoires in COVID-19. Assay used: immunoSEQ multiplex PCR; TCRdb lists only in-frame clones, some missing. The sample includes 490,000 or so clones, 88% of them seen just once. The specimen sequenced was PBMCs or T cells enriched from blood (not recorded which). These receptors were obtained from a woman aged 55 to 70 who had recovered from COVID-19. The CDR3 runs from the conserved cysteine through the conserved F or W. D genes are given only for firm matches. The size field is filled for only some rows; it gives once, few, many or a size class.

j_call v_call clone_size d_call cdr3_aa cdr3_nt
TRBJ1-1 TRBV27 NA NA CASSQTGNTEAFF TGTGCCAGCAGTCAAACAGGTAACACTGAAGCTTTCTTT
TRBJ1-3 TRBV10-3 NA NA CAISDARAGNTIYF TGTGCCATCAGTGATGCCAGGGCTGGAAACACCATATATTTT
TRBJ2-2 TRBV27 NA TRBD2 CASSYRLAGAGELFF TGTGCCAGCAGTTACCGACTAGCGGGGGCCGGGGAGCTGTTTTTT
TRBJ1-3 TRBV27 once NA CASSLYAGISGNTIYF TGTGCCAGCAGTTTATATGCAGGGATCTCTGGAAACACCATATATTTT
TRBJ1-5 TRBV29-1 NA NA CSVGGENQPQHF TGCAGCGTTGGGGGAGAAAATCAGCCCCAGCATTTT
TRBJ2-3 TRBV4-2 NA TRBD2 CASSQAGGASDTQYF TGTGCCAGCAGCCAAGCGGGGGGGGCATCAGATACGCAGTATTTT
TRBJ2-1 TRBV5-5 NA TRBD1 CASSSTGGAYNEQFF TGTGCCAGCAGCTCGACAGGGGGGGCCTACAATGAGCAGTTCTTC
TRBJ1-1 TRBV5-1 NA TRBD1 CASSSQTGLNTEAFF TGCGCCAGCAGCTCCCAGACAGGGTTGAACACTGAAGCTTTCTTT
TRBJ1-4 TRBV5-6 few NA CASSLLRQAREKLFF TGTGCCAGCAGCTTATTGAGACAGGCTCGGGAAAAACTGTTTTTT
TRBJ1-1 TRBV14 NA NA CASSQDRTSGAFF TGTGCCAGCAGCCAAGATCGGACATCAGGAGCTTTCTTT
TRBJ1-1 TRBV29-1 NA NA CSGTGTLNTEAFF TGCAGCGGGACCGGGACATTGAACACTGAAGCTTTCTTT
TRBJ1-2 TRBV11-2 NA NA CASSPRQPYGYTF TGTGCCAGCAGCCCCAGACAGCCCTATGGCTACACCTTC
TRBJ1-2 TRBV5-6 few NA CASSRGSGVGYGYTF TGTGCCAGCAGCCGCGGGTCAGGGGTTGGCTATGGCTACACCTTC